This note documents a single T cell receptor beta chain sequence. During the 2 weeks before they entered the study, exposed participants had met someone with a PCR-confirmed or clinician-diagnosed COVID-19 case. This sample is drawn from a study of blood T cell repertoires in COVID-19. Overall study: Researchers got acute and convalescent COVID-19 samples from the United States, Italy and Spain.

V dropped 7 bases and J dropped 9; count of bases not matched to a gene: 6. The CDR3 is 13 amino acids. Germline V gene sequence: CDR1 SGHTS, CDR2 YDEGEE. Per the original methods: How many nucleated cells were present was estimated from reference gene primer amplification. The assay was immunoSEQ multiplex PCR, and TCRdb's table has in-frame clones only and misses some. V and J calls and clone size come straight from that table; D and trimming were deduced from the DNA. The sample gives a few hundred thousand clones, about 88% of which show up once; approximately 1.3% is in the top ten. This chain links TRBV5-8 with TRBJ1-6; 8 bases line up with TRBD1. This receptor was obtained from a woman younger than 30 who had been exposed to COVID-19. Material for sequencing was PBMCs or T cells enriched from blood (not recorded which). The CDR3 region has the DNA TGTGCCAGCGACCGGGACAGGAGTTCACCCCTCCACTTT. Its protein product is CASDRDRSSPLHF.